The 20 T cell receptor beta chains below all came from one sample that was sequenced in a study of blood T cell repertoires in COVID-19. Measured with immunoSEQ multiplex PCR; TCRdb has only the in-frame clones, and not every one. The sample yields 80,000 or so clones, 82% seen once. Sequenced material: peripheral blood. The receptors stem from a man aged 55 to 69 with acute or convalescent COVID-19.

In DNA, the CDR3 is TGTGCCAGCAGTACGCAGGGGGCGCGAGCCAAAAACATTCAGTACTTC. Protein product: CASSTQGARAKNIQYF. This rearrangement joins TRBV28 to TRBJ2-4, with 8 bases lining up with TRBD1. The V and J ends lost 5 bases and 0 bases, in that order; junction bases with no gene match: 6. There are 16 residues in the CDR3. CDR1 is MDHEN, CDR2 SYDVKM, per germline.

CDR3 sequence reads: CSYRQGAGEKLFF. The CDR3 nucleotides are TGCAGCTACAGACAGGGGGCGGGTGAAAAACTGTTTTTT. The genes are TRBV29-1 and TRBJ1-4; the match to TRBD1 covers 10 bases. This CDR3 spans 13 amino acids. Unmatched junction bases numbered 7, after V lost 8 bases and J lost 7 bases. From germline, CDR1 is SQVTM and CDR2 ANQGSEA.

The J gene is TRBJ2-7, the V gene TRBV5-1, with 10 bases matching TRBD2. With 3 bases clipped from V and 2 bases from J, the junction kept 5 bases outside the gene matches. Germline CDR1 reads SGHRS; CDR2 reads YFSETQ. There are 15 residues in the CDR3. The DNA of the CDR3 is TGCGCCAGCAGCTCTGTAGCGGGGGGAACCTACGAGCAGTACTTC. The encoded protein is CASSSVAGGTYEQYF.

The V gene is TRBV9, the J gene TRBJ2-3, with TRBD2 matching over 8 bases. The CDR3 has 17 residues. Per the germline V gene, CDR1 is SGDLS and CDR2 is YYNGEE. J was trimmed by 4 bases and V by 0 bases; bases with no gene match: 10. DNA for the CDR3: TGTGCCAGCAGCGTAGGGAATAGCGGGGCCGGGGCAGATACGCAGTATTTT. Its protein is CASSVGNSGAGADTQYF.

Notes on this clone: At the DNA level, this CDR3 is encoded by other sequences in the same sample as well. This rearrangement joins TRBV7-2 to TRBJ2-3; no clear D gene. The CDR3 runs 12 residues. Looked up from germline, CDR1 is SGHTA and CDR2 is FQGNSA. Deletions cut 2 bases from V and 2 bases from J, with 2 bases between. CDR3: CASSLYTDTQYF. The CDR3 region has the DNA TGTGCCAGCAGCTTATACACAGATACGCAGTATTTT.

The chain recombines TRBV2 with TRBJ1-2, with 9 bases identical to TRBD1. The CDR3 sequence is 15 residues long. In germline, CDR1 is SNHLY, CDR2 FYNNEI. J was trimmed by 4 bases and V by 4 bases; bases with no gene match: 7. The CDR3 region is CASSGGTGNAYGYTF. CDR3 coding DNA: TGTGCCAGCAGTGGAGGGACAGGGAACGCCTATGGCTACACCTTC.

This rearrangement joins TRBV3-1 (or the pseudogene TRBV3-2) to TRBJ2-1; D is perhaps TRBD2 (5 bases). The germline CDR1 and CDR2 sequences are LGHDT and YNNKEL (reference sequence). This CDR3 spans 14 amino acids. Trimming pared 3 bases from V and 7 bases from J, leaving 13 bases between. The CDR3 spells CASSHRGSRNEQFF. The DNA of the CDR3 is TGTGCCAGCAGCCACCGGGGATCTAGGAATGAGCAGTTCTTC.

This clone was picked up one time. The chain has TRBV28 and TRBJ2-3; D ambiguous. V dropped 7 bases and J dropped 1 base, with 18 bases sitting between them. Germline loops: CDR1 MDHEN, CDR2 SYDVKM. The CDR3 has 16 amino acids. CDR3 sequence reads: CASTAPRASGTDTQYF. For the CDR3, the DNA is TGTGCCAGCACCGCCCCCCGAGCAAGCGGCACAGATACGCAGTATTTT.

CDR3 DNA: TGTGCCAGCAGTGCCATAGGACTGCAATCTGGGGCCAACGTCCTGACTTTC. Its protein product is CASSAIGLQSGANVLTF. The J gene is TRBJ2-6, the V gene TRBV2, with a possible D match to TRBD2 (5 bases). Germline values: CDR1 SNHLY, CDR2 FYNNEI. CDR3 length equals 17 residues. The V and J ends lost 4 bases and 1 base respectively, with 14 bases between them.

J is TRBJ2-6 and V is TRBV18, with TRBD1 matching over 11 bases. Germline V gene lookup returns CDR1 KGHSH and CDR2 LQKENI. V was clipped by 2 bases and J by 3 bases; unmatched bases: 3. The CDR3 covers 17 residues. CDR3 residues: CASSPGQGAGGANVLTF. For the CDR3, the DNA is TGTGCCAGCTCACCAGGACAGGGGGCAGGTGGGGCCAACGTCCTGACTTTC. The full variable domain, in which reference TRBV18 and TRBJ2-6 provide the parts outside the CDR3, is NAGVMQNPRHLVRRRGQEARLRCSPMKGHSHVYWYRQLPEEGLKFMVYLQKENIIDESGMPKERFSAEFPKEGPSILRIQQVVRGDSAAYFCASSPGQGAGGANVLTFGAGSRLTVL.

Written as DNA, the CDR3 is TGCAGCGTCGCCACACTAGCGGGGGCTGCGGGGGCCAACGTCCTGACTTTC. The encoded protein is CSVATLAGAAGANVLTF. This chain links TRBV29-1 with TRBJ2-6; 11 nucleotides agree with TRBD2. CDR3 size: 17 residues. From germline, CDR1 is SQVTM and CDR2 ANQGSEA. V lost 6 bases, J lost 4 bases, and 11 bases stayed unmatched. Filled out from reference TRBV29-1 and TRBJ2-6, the complete variable domain reads SAVISQKPSRDICQRGTSLTIQCQVDSQVTMMFWYRQQPGQSLTLIATANQGSEATYESGFVIDKFPISRPNLTFSTLTVSNMSPEDSSIYLCSVATLAGAAGANVLTFGAGSRLTVL.

The rearrangement links TRBV4-3 to TRBJ2-4, with D possibly being TRBD2 (6 bases). The V gene's germline CDR1 is LGHNA and CDR2 YSLEER. The ends were cut back, 1 base at V and 3 bases at J, with 13 bases in the middle. The CDR3 has 16 residues. The CDR3: CASSQGMGTGKNIQYF. The CDR3 DNA follows: TGCGCCAGCAGCCAAGGTATGGGGACTGGCAAAAACATTCAGTACTTC.

This chain links TRBV4-1 with TRBJ1-4, with D perhaps TRBD1 (6 bases). V gave up 5 bases and J gave up 8 bases, with 18 bases separating them. Looked up from germline, CDR1 is MGHRA and CDR2 is YSYEKL. This CDR3 region has 15 residues. CDR3 region: CASSGKPGQVEKLFF. As DNA, the CDR3 is TGCGCCAGCAGCGGAAAACCGGGACAAGTAGAAAAACTGTTTTTT.

The chain uses TRBV2 and TRBJ2-2; 8 positions agree with TRBD1. Germline V gene data show CDR1 as SNHLY and CDR2 as FYNNEI. The CDR3 runs to 15 residues. V lost 6 bases and J lost 1; bases outside the gene matches: 4. The CDR3 nucleotides are TGTGCCAGCAGGGGGGGACAGGTGAACACCGGGGAGCTGTTTTTT. It specifies CASRGGQVNTGELFF.

V usage is TRBV19 and J usage is TRBJ2-1; 11 bases line up with TRBD2. The ends lost 3 bases at V and 2 bases at J; junction bases unmatched: 9. Per the germline V gene, CDR1 is LNHDA and CDR2 is SQIVND (reference sequence). The CDR3 is made up of 18 amino acids. CDR3: CASSIGLAGGSTYNEQFF. The CDR3 DNA reads TGTGCCAGTAGTATTGGGCTAGCGGGGGGTTCTACCTACAATGAGCAGTTCTTC.

The rearrangement uses TRBV6-5 and TRBJ2-1, with TRBD2 identical over 11 bases. CDR1 and CDR2 (germline): MNHEY, SVGAGI. This CDR3 has 15 residues. V lost 10 bases to trimming and J lost 3 bases; unmatched junction nucleotides: 8. CDR3 nucleotide sequence: TGTGCCACCCTTAGCGGGAGGGCGGACTACAATGAGCAGTTCTTC. Residues: CATLSGRADYNEQFF.

The chain couples TRBV2 to TRBJ1-1; 9 bases agree with TRBD1. Germline trimming cut 5 bases from V and 11 bases from J; bases unmatched to any gene: 9. The length of the CDR3 is 13 residues. Germline V gives CDR1 SNHLY, CDR2 FYNNEI. For the CDR3, the DNA is TGTGCCAGCAGTTTTACAGGGGGCCGAGGTGCTTTCTTT. It is translated as CASSFTGGRGAFF.

In its sample, this clone was seen once. The chain links TRBV7-2 to TRBJ1-6, with 8 bases that match TRBD1. Germline CDR1 is SGHTA and CDR2 is FQGNSA. The CDR3 totals 17 residues. The V gene end was trimmed by 3 bases and the J gene end by 7 bases; junction bases not matched to a gene: 11. The CDR3 coding sequence is TGTGCCAGCAGCTTTACGACAGGGGAGTTAAGAAATTCACCCCTCCACTTT. Its protein product is CASSFTTGELRNSPLHF.

The chain links TRBV7-2 to TRBJ2-7; 8 bases agree with TRBD2. The germline V gene has CDR1 SGHTA and CDR2 FQGNSA. V shed 5 bases, J shed 10 bases, and the junction held 13 bases outside the gene matches. CDR3 length: 14 residues. The CDR3 spells CASSLGGAEPHQYF. Here the CDR3 DNA reads TGTGCCAGCAGCCTCGGGGGGGCCGAACCTCACCAGTACTTC.

The chain uses TRBV7-3 and TRBJ1-1; D is perhaps TRBD1 (5 bases). The CDR3 totals 13 residues. V was cut by 2 bases and J by 1 base, with 5 bases left in between. Germline CDR1 is SGHTA and CDR2 is FQGTGA. CDR3: CASSLDRNTEAFF. DNA of the CDR3: TGTGCCAGCAGCTTAGACAGGAACACTGAAGCTTTCTTT.